What follows are 2 T cell receptor beta chains derived from one specimen sequenced in a study of cytomegalovirus exposure and HLA in healthy donors. The PCR ran on 60 Vbeta and 13 Jbeta primers. The data were produced by immunoSEQ multiplex PCR, yet TCRdb's version contains in-frame clones alone and is incomplete. The repertoire includes about 140,000 clones, around four fifths of them detected once, and nearly 3.5% sits in the top ten. The sequenced sample was PBMCs. The receptors were sampled from a male donor in good health and CMV-seronegative.

This clone appeared once. The chain employs TRBV30 and TRBJ2-5, with TRBD2 matching over 8 bases. Trimming at V came to 2 bases and at J to 2 bases, leaving 7 bases not matched to a gene. This CDR3 has 15 amino acids. Germline-derived CDR1 and CDR2 are GTSNPN and SVGIG (reference sequence). The CDR3 protein is CAWSLVGGGQETQYF. The CDR3 bases are TGTGCCTGGAGTTTGGTGGGCGGGGGGCAAGAGACCCAGTACTTC.

This chain connects TRBV7-9 to TRBJ2-5, with no clear D. The CDR3 covers 12 residues. Trimming removed 3 bases at V and 4 bases at J, with 6 bases between. Per the germline V gene, CDR1 is SEHNR and CDR2 is FQNEAQ (reference sequence). CDR3 sequence reads: CASSLLRETQYF. The DNA for the CDR3 is TGTGCCAGCAGCTTGCTCAGAGAGACCCAGTACTTC.